The source of this T cell receptor beta chain is a study of early T cells in non-severe SARS-CoV-2 infection. TCRdb itself ran the 5' RACE reads through MiXCR, one entry per CDR3 protein. The repertoire holds about 90,000 distinct CDR3 sequences, with about 15% as singletons. Sequencing input: whole blood. The receptor comes from an adult who was a healthcare worker with PCR-confirmed SARS-CoV-2 infection or an uninfected control (not recorded which).

CDR3 residues: CASSSRWGAGYEQYF. The CDR3 DNA reads as TGTGCCAGCAGCTCCCGATGGGGGGCCGGCTACGAGCAGTACTTC. This chain links TRBV5-5 with TRBJ2-7, with D perhaps being TRBD1 or TRBD2 (6 bases each). Trimming took off 3 bases at V and 3 bases at J, with 16 bases between the two ends. In germline, CDR1 is SGHKS, CDR2 YYEKEE (reference sequence). CDR3 length: 15 amino acids.